This TCR beta chain is drawn from a study of vaccination effects on CD4 cells after COVID-19. Libraries were prepared by immunoSEQ multiplex PCR; TCRdb keeps only in-frame clonotypes and omits some of them. Among 80,000 to 95,000 clones listed, more than 60% were seen once. Study results and limitations: After vaccination, at late timepoints, clones induced by infection and by vaccine contracted markedly.

Prior to sequencing, the ViraFEST assay stimulated PBMC with viral peptide pools, which expanded the antigen-specific CD4+ T cells. When around ten days of culture had elapsed, CD4+ T cells were isolated. The vaccine given was either BNT162b2 or mRNA-1273, in two doses. Nucleocapsid antibodies stayed negative before and after vaccination, showing no earlier SARS-CoV-2 infection. Each culture well received approximately 2 million PBMC. These cells were then cultured in IMDM with about 10 IU/ml IL-2 and roughly 10 ug/ml peptides. Half the medium was swapped for IL-2 medium on days 3 and 7. Regarding this clone: Its antigen remains unknown.

The source is a human donor who received a COVID-19 vaccine. This specimen consisted of CD4+ T cells from PBMCs cultured with HCoV-OC43 spike peptides, obtained after COVID-19 vaccination. The subset: HCoV-OC43 spike overlapping peptide pool stimulation.

The CDR3 coding sequence is TGTGCCAGCCAAAGCGGGGGGGCGGATGAGCAGTTCTTC. Translation: CASQSGGADEQFF. The chain links TRBV19 to TRBJ2-1, with TRBD2 matching over 10 bases. Germline V lookup: CDR1 LNHDA, CDR2 SQIVND (reference sequence). V was pared by 9 bases and J by 8 bases, with 7 bases of the junction left unmatched. The CDR3 consists of 13 residues.